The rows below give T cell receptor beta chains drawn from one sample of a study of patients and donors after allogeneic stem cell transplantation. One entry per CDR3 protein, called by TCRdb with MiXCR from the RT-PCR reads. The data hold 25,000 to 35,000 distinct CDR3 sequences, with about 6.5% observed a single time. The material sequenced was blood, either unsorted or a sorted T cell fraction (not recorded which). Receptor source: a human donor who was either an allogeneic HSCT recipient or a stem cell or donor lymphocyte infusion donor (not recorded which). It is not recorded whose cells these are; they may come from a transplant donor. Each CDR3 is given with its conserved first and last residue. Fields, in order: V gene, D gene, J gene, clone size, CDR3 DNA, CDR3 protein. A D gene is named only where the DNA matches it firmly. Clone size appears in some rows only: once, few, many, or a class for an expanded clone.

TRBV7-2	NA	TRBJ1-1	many	TGTGCCAGCAGCTTATTAGGTGGTTCCGAAGCTTTCTTT	CASSLLGGSEAFF
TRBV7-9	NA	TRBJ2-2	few	TGTGCCAGCAGGGTAACGGGGCCCGGGGAGCTGTTTTTT	CASRVTGPGELFF
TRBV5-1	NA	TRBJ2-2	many	TGCGCCAGCAGCTTGCAGGGGACGGACACCGGGGAGCTGTTTTTT	CASSLQGTDTGELFF
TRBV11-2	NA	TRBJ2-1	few	TGTGCCAGCAGCTCGGTTGAGCAGTTCTTC	CASSSVEQFF
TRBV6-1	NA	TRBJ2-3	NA	TGTGCCAGCAGTGAGACGGGAGTTGTGTATTTT	CASSETGVVYF
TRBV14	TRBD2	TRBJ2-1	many	TGTGCCAGCAGCCAAGAGCAAGGACTAGGGTCCTACAATGAGCAGTTCTTC	CASSQEQGLGSYNEQFF
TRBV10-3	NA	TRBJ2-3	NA	TGTGCCATCAGCCCCGGGCTTTGGACAGATACGCAGTATTTT	CAISPGLWTDTQYF
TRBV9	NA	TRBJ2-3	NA	TGTGCCAGCAGCGTAGCTACGCCGGGAATTTCAGATACGCAGTATTTT	CASSVATPGISDTQYF
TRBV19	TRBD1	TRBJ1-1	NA	TGTGCCAGTAGTATAGAGGGACAGCCAACGCAAGCTTTCTTT	CASSIEGQPTQAFF
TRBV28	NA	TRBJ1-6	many	TGTGCCAGCACCAGTACCGGGGGCAGAGCTAATTCACCCCTCCACTTT	CASTSTGGRANSPLHF
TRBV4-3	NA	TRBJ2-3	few	TGCGCCAGCAGCCAAGATCGTGGGGGCAGCACAGATACGCAGTATTTT	CASSQDRGGSTDTQYF
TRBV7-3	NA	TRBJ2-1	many	TGTGCCAGCAGCTGCGGGACACAGGACAATGAGCAGTTCTTC	CASSCGTQDNEQFF
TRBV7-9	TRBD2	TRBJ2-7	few	TGTGCCAGCAGCTTGGCGGGAGTGGGATACGAGCAGTACTTC	CASSLAGVGYEQYF
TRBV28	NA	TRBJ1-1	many	TGTGCCAGCAGTTTATTTCGCTCTGAAGCTTTCTTT	CASSLFRSEAFF
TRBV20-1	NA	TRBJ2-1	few	TGCAGTGCTAGAGGGGGGGAGCCCGCTCGTCACAATGAGCAGTTCTTC	CSARGGEPARHNEQFF
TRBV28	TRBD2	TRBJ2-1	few	TGTGCCATCCGGACTAGCGGGAACAATGAGCAGTTCTTC	CAIRTSGNNEQFF
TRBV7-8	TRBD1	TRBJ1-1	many	TGTGCCAGCAGCTTAGCGACCGGGACAGTCTCTACCGAAGCTTTCTTT	CASSLATGTVSTEAFF
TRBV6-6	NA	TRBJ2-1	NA	TGTGCCAGCAGTCCAGGACAGTCCGGGGGAAGGGAGCAGTTCTTC	CASSPGQSGGREQFF
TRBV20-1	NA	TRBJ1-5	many	TGCAGTGCTAAACAGGGAATAGATCAGCCCCAGCATTTT	CSAKQGIDQPQHF
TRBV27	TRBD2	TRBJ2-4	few	TGTGCCAGCAGTTTATGGCCGCCTAGCGGAAACATTCAGTACTTC	CASSLWPPSGNIQYF
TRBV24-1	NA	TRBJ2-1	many	TGTGCCACCAGTGATTTTATGAGCGGGACAGGCGCCTATGAGCAGTTCTTC	CATSDFMSGTGAYEQFF
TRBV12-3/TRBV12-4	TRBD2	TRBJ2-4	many	TGTGCCAGCCCGGGGGGACTAGCGGGAGCCGTAGCCAAAAACATTCAGTACTTC	CASPGGLAGAVAKNIQYF
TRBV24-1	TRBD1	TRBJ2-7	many	TGTGCCACCAGTGATCCCCAGCAGGGGGCCTACGAGCAGTACTTC	CATSDPQQGAYEQYF
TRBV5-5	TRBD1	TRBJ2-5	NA	TGTGCCAGCAGCTTGGAAGGGACAGGGATCGAGACCCAGTACTTC	CASSLEGTGIETQYF
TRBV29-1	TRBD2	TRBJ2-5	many	TGCAGCGTAGGACTAGCGGGACGGGAGACCCAGTACTTC	CSVGLAGRETQYF
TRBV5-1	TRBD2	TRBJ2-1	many	TGCGCCAGCAGCTTCGGGACTAGCGGGGGGTGGAATGAGCAGTTCTTC	CASSFGTSGGWNEQFF
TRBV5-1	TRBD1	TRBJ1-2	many	TGCGCCAGCAGCTTGGATCGGAGGATAGGGACAGGGGATAACTATGGCTACACCTTC	CASSLDRRIGTGDNYGYTF
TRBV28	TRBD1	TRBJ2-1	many	TGTGCCAGCAGCCCCGGACAGGGCCCAAGGGGGTACAATGAGCAGTTCTTC	CASSPGQGPRGYNEQFF
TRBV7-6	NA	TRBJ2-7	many	TGTGCCAGCAGCTTAGGGACAGTCTCCTACGAGCAGTACTTC	CASSLGTVSYEQYF
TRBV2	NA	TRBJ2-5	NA	TGTGCCAGCATGGAGGGGGCGTGGACCCAGTACTTC	CASMEGAWTQYF
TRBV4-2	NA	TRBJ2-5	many	TGTGCCAGCAGCCAAGATATCCGGGGGACCCAGTACTTC	CASSQDIRGTQYF
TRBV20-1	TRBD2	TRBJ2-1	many	TGCAGTGCGGCCGGGGGGGCGGCTAAAGACTCCTACAATGAGCAGTTCTTC	CSAAGGAAKDSYNEQFF
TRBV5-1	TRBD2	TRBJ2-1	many	TGCGCCAGCAGCCTGAGACTAGCGGGAGGAAGGGACAATGAGCAGTTCTTC	CASSLRLAGGRDNEQFF
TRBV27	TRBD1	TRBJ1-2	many	TGTGCCAGCAGTCCCCGGGACAGAGCTAACTATGGCTACACCTTC	CASSPRDRANYGYTF
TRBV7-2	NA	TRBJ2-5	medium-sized	TGTGCCAGTTGTCTGCGGCGGGCTGCACGGGAGACCCAGTACTTC	CASCLRRAARETQYF